This entry concerns a single T cell receptor (beta chain). The target antigen is unknown. This sample stems from a study of T cell responses to AZD1222 COVID-19 vaccine. The CDR3 extends over 15 amino acids. Germline values: CDR1 SGHTA, CDR2 FQGNSA. The V end lost 2 bases, the J end lost 1 base, and 11 bases lay between the germline ends. The study, taken as a whole, reports: In the spike-specific TCR repertoire, nearly half reportedly target unmutated variant regions.

Repertoires were generated with immunoSEQ multiplex PCR, while TCRdb's copy carries only in-frame clones and drops some. Found here are some 120,000 clones, roughly 88% of them singletons; the top ten hold less than 6.5%. Specimen: peripheral blood, collected on day 0 of AZD1222 vaccination. The J gene is TRBJ1-1, the V gene TRBV7-2; TRBD1 is a possible D gene (5 bases). This clonotype originated in an adult in good health. CDR3 in amino acids: CASSLLRGANTEAFF. CDR3 nucleotides: TGTGCCAGCAGCTTATTGCGGGGCGCGAACACTGAAGCTTTCTTT.